Listed here are 21 T cell receptor beta chains from one sample, sequenced in a study of blood T cell repertoires in COVID-19. Here immunoSEQ multiplex PCR was the method, and the copy in TCRdb shows in-frame clones only, minus some. The sample contains about 330,000 clones, 80% to 90% of which appear only once. Sequenced material: peripheral blood. The receptors come from a man between 18 and 29 years old who had recovered from COVID-19.

The V call is TRBV27, the J call TRBJ2-7, with a tentative D call TRBD1 (6 bases). The CDR3 totals 15 residues. Germline V gene sequence: CDR1 MNHEY, CDR2 SMNVEV (reference sequence). Trimming left V 3 bases short and J 6 bases short, with 18 bases between. CDR3 amino acids: CASSFSTGYPREQYF. The DNA for the CDR3 is TGTGCCAGCAGTTTTTCAACAGGGTACCCTCGCGAGCAGTACTTC.

The rearrangement joins TRBV9 to TRBJ2-1; TRBD2 matches 11 bases. With 2 bases clipped from V and 7 bases from J, the junction kept 5 bases outside the gene matches. The CDR3 extends over 15 amino acids. The germline V gene has CDR1 SGDLS and CDR2 YYNGEE. The CDR3: CASSVRLAGLNEQFF. The DNA of the CDR3 is TGTGCCAGCAGCGTGAGACTAGCGGGGCTTAATGAGCAGTTCTTC.

The V and J genes are TRBV11-2 and TRBJ1-1; D is perhaps TRBD1 (5 bases). Trimming pared 1 base from V and 7 bases from J, leaving 7 bases between. Germline-derived CDR1 and CDR2 are SGHAT and FQNNGV. The CDR3 sequence is 12 residues long. CDR3 residues: CASSLAGREAFF. The CDR3 bases are TGTGCCAGCAGCTTAGCAGGGCGTGAAGCTTTCTTT.

The V gene is TRBV27, the J gene TRBJ2-5; TRBD2 matches 15 bases. The length of the CDR3 is 18 residues. CDR1 is MNHEY and CDR2 is SMNVEV in the germline V gene (reference sequence). Trimming removed 5 bases from V and 2 bases from J; junction bases left unmatched: 9. CDR3 sequence (DNA): TGTGCCAGCAGTCCCGGACTAGCGGGGGGGCTGGGGCAAGAGACCCAGTACTTC. Protein sequence: CASSPGLAGGLGQETQYF.

The sample holds one count of this clone. The chain couples TRBV6-5 to TRBJ1-2, with 8 bases that match TRBD1. This CDR3 spans 15 amino acids. V lost 7 bases and J lost 7; bases outside the gene matches: 14. Germline CDR1 reads MNHEY; CDR2 reads SVGAGI. The CDR3 sequence: CASISPGQGTVGYTF. The CDR3 DNA sequence: TGTGCCAGCATTTCCCCCGGACAGGGAACGGTTGGCTACACCTTC.

The gene calls are TRBV6-1 and TRBJ2-6; 7 bases fit TRBD2. CDR1 and CDR2 (germline): MNHNS, SASEGT. The junction had 11 bases not matched to a gene; V was cut back by 3 bases and J by 3 bases. The CDR3 loop spans 18 amino acids. The CDR3 bases are TGTGCCAGCAGTGACGTCCTTCAAGGGGACTATGGGGCCAACGTCCTGACTTTC. Its protein product is CASSDVLQGDYGANVLTF.

This chain connects TRBV5-1 to TRBJ2-5, with 8 positions matching TRBD2. The junction had 10 bases not matched to a gene; V was cut back by 4 bases and J by 2 bases. This CDR3 spans 16 amino acids. The V gene's germline CDR1 is SGHRS and CDR2 YFSETQ. The CDR3 DNA follows: TGCGCCAGCAGCCGCCCGATTAGCGGGGAGCAAGAGACCCAGTACTTC. It specifies CASSRPISGEQETQYF.

The V call is TRBV14, the J call TRBJ2-6, with 8 bases fitting TRBD1. Germline assignment: CDR1 SGHDN and CDR2 FVKESK. The CDR3 consists of 15 residues. V trimming: 4 bases; J trimming: 1 base; junction bases outside the gene matches: 0. CDR3 coding DNA: TGTGCCAGCAGCCGGACAGGGTCTGGGGCCAACGTCCTGACTTTC. Residues: CASSRTGSGANVLTF.

This sequence joins TRBV3-1 (or the pseudogene TRBV3-2) and TRBJ1-6; D ambiguous. The germline V gene encodes CDR1 LGHDT and CDR2 YNNKEL (reference sequence). The CDR3 has 16 amino acids. V dropped 0 bases and J dropped 3 bases, with 9 bases sitting between them. The CDR3 reads CASSQDLLDYNSPLHF. CDR3 coding DNA: TGTGCCAGCAGCCAAGATCTGTTAGACTATAATTCACCCCTCCACTTT.

This clone was seen once. The rearrangement joins TRBV24-1 to TRBJ2-1, with 9 positions matching TRBD1. The germline V gene has CDR1 KGHDR and CDR2 SFDVKD. The CDR3 consists of 15 residues. Trimming took 5 bases from V and 8 from J; bases not matched to a gene: 9. CDR3 in amino acids: CATSAQGTGWDEQFF. The CDR3 DNA sequence: TGTGCCACCAGTGCGCAGGGGACAGGGTGGGATGAGCAGTTCTTC.

The chain couples TRBV5-1 to TRBJ2-5; 10 bases fit TRBD1. Germline CDR1 reads SGHRS; CDR2 reads YFSETQ. Losses at the gene ends were 0 bases for V and 4 bases for J; bases not matched to a gene: 6. This CDR3 comprises 16 residues. CDR3 region: CASSLGQGAIGETQYF. CDR3 DNA: TGCGCCAGCAGCTTGGGACAGGGGGCGATTGGAGAGACCCAGTACTTC. The variable domain in full, with the rest retrieved from reference TRBV5-1 and TRBJ2-5, is KAGVTQTPRYLIKTRGQQVTLSCSPISGHRSVSWYQQTPGQGLQFLFEYFSETQRNKGNFPGRFSGRQFSNSRSEMNVSTLELGDSALYLCASSLGQGAIGETQYFGPGTRLLVL.

The chain combines TRBV29-1 with TRBJ1-2, with a tentative D call TRBD1 (6 bases). V was pared by 1 base and J by 4 bases, with 16 bases between. The CDR3 contains 15 residues. The germline V gene has CDR1 SQVTM and CDR2 ANQGSEA. The CDR3 protein is CSVEGQGIQGYGYTF. The DNA for the CDR3 is TGCAGCGTTGAAGGCCAGGGGATCCAAGGCTATGGCTACACCTTC.

The chain employs TRBV19 and TRBJ2-7; 9 nucleotides line up with TRBD1. With 5 bases clipped from V and 1 base from J, the junction kept 6 bases outside the gene matches. The CDR3 runs 15 residues. Germline loops: CDR1 LNHDA, CDR2 SQIVND (reference sequence). The CDR3 nucleotides are TGTGCCAGTAGTGTCGGACAGGGGAGTTCCTACGAGCAGTACTTC. Amino acids: CASSVGQGSSYEQYF.

This clone was picked up a small number of times. The chain has TRBV27 and TRBJ2-2; 8 bases are a match to TRBD2. Unmatched junction bases numbered 5, after V lost 4 bases and J lost 4 bases. The CDR3 has 15 residues. CDR1 and CDR2 from the germline V gene are MNHEY and SMNVEV (reference sequence). CDR3 nucleotide sequence: TGTGCCAGCAGTTCGGGACTAGGAAGCACCGGGGAGCTGTTTTTT. Translation gives CASSSGLGSTGELFF.

The chain uses TRBV19 and TRBJ1-2, with TRBD1 identical over 7 bases. This CDR3 contains 14 residues. The germline V gene has CDR1 LNHDA and CDR2 SQIVND (reference sequence). The junction had 8 bases not matched to a gene; V was cut back by 2 bases and J by 8 bases. CDR3 sequence reads: CASSIHYDRVGYTF. The CDR3 coding sequence is TGTGCCAGTAGTATACACTACGACAGGGTCGGCTACACCTTC.

The chain couples TRBV30 to TRBJ2-1; D not resolved. Trimming cost V 0 bases and J 9 bases, with 9 bases left between them. The germline V gene has CDR1 GTSNPN and CDR2 SVGIG (reference sequence). This CDR3 region has 12 residues. This CDR3 reads CAWSVRSLEQFF. CDR3 sequence (DNA): TGTGCCTGGAGTGTACGGTCGCTTGAGCAGTTCTTC.

This chain connects TRBV10-3 to TRBJ2-7; 9 nucleotides agree with TRBD1. The V gene end was trimmed by 10 bases and the J gene end by 4 bases; junction bases not matched to a gene: 11. This CDR3 is 14 amino acids long. Germline CDR1 reads ENHRY; CDR2 reads SYGVKD. This CDR3 is CATGDRALGYEQYF. CDR3 DNA: TGTGCCACGGGGGACAGGGCATTAGGGTACGAGCAGTACTTC.

The chain joins TRBV11-2 to TRBJ2-7; TRBD2 aligns across 8 bases. Looked up from germline, CDR1 is SGHAT and CDR2 is FQNNGV. The CDR3 spans 15 residues. The V gene end was trimmed by 1 base and the J gene end by 3 bases; junction bases not matched to a gene: 5. The CDR3 protein is CASSLGRGGLYEQYF. The CDR3 nucleotides are TGTGCCAGCAGCTTAGGTCGGGGGGGGCTCTACGAGCAGTACTTC. The full variable domain, its missing parts supplied by reference TRBV11-2 and TRBJ2-7, is EAGVAQSPRYKIIEKRQSVAFWCNPISGHATLYWYQQILGQGPKLLIQFQNNGVVDDSQLPKDRFSAERLKGVDSTLKIQPAKLEDSAVYLCASSLGRGGLYEQYFGPGTRLTVT.

The chain combines TRBV6-5 with TRBJ1-4; D is possibly TRBD1 (6 bases). The CDR3 is 14 amino acids. The germline V and J ends were trimmed by 5 bases and 3 bases, with 10 bases remaining between them. Looked up from germline, CDR1 is MNHEY and CDR2 is SVGAGI. CDR3 sequence: CASSRTASNEKLFF. The CDR3 coding sequence is TGTGCCAGCAGTCGGACAGCGTCTAATGAAAAACTGTTTTTT.

This clone is a singleton in its sample. The chain recombines TRBV10-3 with TRBJ2-4; 8 positions match TRBD1. Losses at the gene ends were 10 bases for V and 0 bases for J; bases not matched to a gene: 17. Germline CDR1 is ENHRY and CDR2 is SYGVKD. This CDR3 is 18 amino acids long. The CDR3 sequence: CATSRGHAIDIAKNIQYF. CDR3 DNA: TGTGCCACTTCCAGGGGGCACGCGATAGACATAGCCAAAAACATTCAGTACTTC.

The chain joins TRBV4-1 to TRBJ2-1, with 7 bases that match TRBD1. V gave up 4 bases and J gave up 6 bases; unmatched junction bases: 6. This CDR3 is 14 amino acids long. CDR1 MGHRA and CDR2 YSYEKL come from the germline V gene. CDR3 sequence (DNA): TGCGCCAGCAGCCCATCGGACAGGATCAATGAGCAGTTCTTC. Amino acids: CASSPSDRINEQFF.